This T cell receptor (beta chain) was sequenced in a study of blood T cell repertoires in COVID-19. Sequencing used immunoSEQ multiplex PCR; TCRdb keeps in-frame clones, though not all of them. The sample lists approximately 40,000 clones; around 90% were seen once. The V segment lost 7 bases and the J segment 10 bases; nucleotides outside the gene matches: 8. The CDR3 spans 14 residues. CDR1 and CDR2 (germline): LNHDA, SQIVND (reference sequence). This TCR was sampled from a woman at least 80 years old in a cohort sampled during active or convalescent COVID-19. The rearrangement uses TRBV19 and TRBJ1-6; 9 positions match TRBD1. The sequenced material came from peripheral blood. The CDR3: CASIGTGLGSPLHF. For the CDR3, the DNA is TGTGCCAGTATTGGGACAGGGTTAGGGTCACCCCTCCACTTT. The full variable domain, completed using reference TRBV19 and TRBJ1-6, is DGGITQSPKYLFRKEGQNVTLSCEQNLNHDAMYWYRQDPGQGLRLIYYSQIVNDFQKGDIAEGYSVSREKKESFPLTVTSAQKNPTAFYLCASIGTGLGSPLHFGNGTRLTVT.